This passage covers 5 T cell receptor beta chains from one sample sequenced in a study of cytomegalovirus exposure and HLA in healthy donors. Primers included in the PCR were 60 Vbeta and 13 Jbeta primers. Here immunoSEQ multiplex PCR was the method, and the copy in TCRdb shows in-frame clones only, minus some. The sample lists fewer than 110,000 clones; around three quarters were seen once. The sample was PBMCs. The receptors originated from a man aged 50 or older in good health and CMV-seropositive.

V gene TRBV5-3 combines with J gene TRBJ2-7; 10 bases match TRBD1. TRBV5-3 is an open reading frame, and its role is uncertain. J lost 5 bases, V lost 0 bases, and 8 bases had no gene match. The CDR3 is 16 amino acids. CDR3 amino acids: CARSLEGGTGVDEQYF. CDR3 bases: TGTGCCAGAAGCTTGGAGGGTGGGACAGGGGTCGACGAGCAGTACTTC.

J is TRBJ1-2 and V is TRBV27, with D possibly matching TRBD1 (5 bases). The length of the CDR3 is 15 residues. CDR1 is MNHEY, CDR2 SMNVEV, per germline (reference sequence). V lost 6 bases, J lost 4 bases, and 18 bases lay in between. CDR3 region: CASRPLPRGGYGYTF. As DNA, the CDR3 is TGTGCCAGCAGGCCTCTCCCCCGGGGGGGCTATGGCTACACCTTC.

Turning to this clone: The sample contains more than one DNA sequence encoding this CDR3. This chain joins TRBV5-1 and TRBJ2-6, with TRBD1 matching 9 bases. The germline gives CDR1 SGHRS, CDR2 YFSETQ. The CDR3 sequence is 17 residues long. V lost 3 bases to trimming and J lost 1 base; unmatched junction nucleotides: 5. The CDR3 sequence: CASSSRTGASGANVLTF. For the CDR3, the DNA is TGCGCCAGCAGCTCTCGGACAGGGGCATCTGGGGCCAACGTCCTGACTTTC. Full variable domain (outside the CDR3, taken from reference TRBV5-1 and TRBJ2-6): KAGVTQTPRYLIKTRGQQVTLSCSPISGHRSVSWYQQTPGQGLQFLFEYFSETQRNKGNFPGRFSGRQFSNSRSEMNVSTLELGDSALYLCASSSRTGASGANVLTFGAGSRLTVL.

The chain is built from TRBV30 and TRBJ1-4; 7 bases agree with TRBD1. From germline, CDR1 is GTSNPN and CDR2 SVGIG (reference sequence). The ends lost 0 bases at V and 5 bases at J; junction bases unmatched: 6. CDR3 length equals 15 residues. DNA for the CDR3: TGTGCCTGGAGTGTTGCAGGGACAGTCAATGAAAAACTGTTTTTT. Translated: CAWSVAGTVNEKLFF.

The rearrangement uses TRBV19 and TRBJ1-2, with 10 bases identical to TRBD1. The germline V gene encodes CDR1 LNHDA and CDR2 SQIVND (reference sequence). Unmatched junction bases numbered 10, after V lost 7 bases and J lost 5 bases. The CDR3 length is 15 residues. The CDR3 here is CASTETGGAGYGYTF. CDR3 sequence (DNA): TGTGCCAGTACCGAGACAGGGGGCGCTGGATATGGCTACACCTTC.